This T cell receptor beta chain was obtained from a study of blood T cells in healthy people across ages. Background on the study: Roughly one uniquely barcoded beta molecule per two T cells was captured.

A sample-barcoded 5' primer and a J-beta primer mix were used in a second PCR of roughly 7 to 11 cycles. TCRdb redid the calling of the 5' RACE reads with MiXCR, one entry per CDR3 protein. The sample lists 1,500,000 or so distinct CDR3 sequences, about 45% occurring once. Turning to this clonotype: Antigen specificity is unknown.

The CDR3 contains 11 residues. V was pared by 4 bases and J by 6 bases, with 7 bases between. Germline V gene lookup returns CDR1 DFQATT and CDR2 SNEGSKA (reference sequence). General study findings and limits: The CMV status of each donor remained undetermined, and this could have confounded shifts in expanded clonotypes.

Caucasian individuals from Russia who were healthy and aged 6 to 90 acted as donors. The receptor was derived from a woman in her late teens or twenties in good health. Material for sequencing was blood. The J gene is TRBJ2-1, the V gene TRBV20-1; no reliable D call. CDR3 bases: TGCAGTGCTAAGGGTGCCAATGAGCAGTTCTTC. Protein product: CSAKGANEQFF.